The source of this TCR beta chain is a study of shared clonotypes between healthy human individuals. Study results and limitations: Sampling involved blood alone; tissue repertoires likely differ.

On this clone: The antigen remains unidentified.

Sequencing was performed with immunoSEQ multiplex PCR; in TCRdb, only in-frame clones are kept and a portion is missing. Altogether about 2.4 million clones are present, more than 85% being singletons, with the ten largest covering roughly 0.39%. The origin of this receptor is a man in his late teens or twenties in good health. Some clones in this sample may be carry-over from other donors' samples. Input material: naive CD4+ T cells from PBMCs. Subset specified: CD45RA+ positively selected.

The CDR3 nucleotides are TGTGCCAGCTCACCCACAGGGGGATTAGATACGCAGTATTTT. It codes for CASSPTGGLDTQYF. The chain joins TRBV18 to TRBJ2-3; the match to TRBD1 covers 8 bases. The CDR3 is made up of 14 amino acids. The J segment lost 5 bases and the V segment lost 3 bases, leaving 4 bases of the junction unmatched. Looked up from germline, CDR1 is KGHSH and CDR2 is LQKENI.